The 25 T cell receptor beta chains reported below all come from one sample, sequenced in a study of T cell responses to AZD1222 COVID-19 vaccine. Method: immunoSEQ multiplex PCR; TCRdb's copy keeps in-frame clones and lacks some. The sample includes 150,000 or so clones, approximately 88% of them seen just once. The source was peripheral blood, collected on day 0 of MenACWY control vaccination. The receptors stem from an adult in good health.

V and J are TRBV9 and TRBJ1-2; D gene ambiguous. The CDR3 is 15 amino acids. Germline V gene lookup returns CDR1 SGDLS and CDR2 YYNGEE. Trimming shortened V by 5 bases and J by 1 base, and 15 bases separated the two germline ends. The CDR3 region is CASSLGLTVNYGYTF. DNA for the CDR3: TGTGCCAGCAGTCTTGGGTTGACGGTTAACTATGGCTACACCTTC.

This clone was observed once. This chain links TRBV5-4 with TRBJ2-2, with D possibly TRBD2 on 5 matching bases. The germline V gene has CDR1 SGHNT and CDR2 YYREEE (reference sequence). V was pared by 10 bases and J by 7 bases, with 11 bases between. CDR3 length: 11 residues. The CDR3 nucleotides read TGTGCCTCCTATGCGGGCGGGGAGCTGTTTTTT. Translating it yields CASYAGGELFF.

The gene calls are TRBV5-1 and TRBJ1-1, with D maybe TRBD1 (6 bases). The CDR3 contains 13 residues. The germline V and J ends were trimmed by 2 bases and 7 bases, with 12 bases remaining between them. Germline V gives CDR1 SGHRS, CDR2 YFSETQ. For the CDR3, the DNA is TGCGCCAGCAGCTTCGAGGGGGGTGATGAAGCTTTCTTT. Amino acids: CASSFEGGDEAFF.

V gene TRBV7-2 combines with J gene TRBJ1-5; 10 positions agree with TRBD1. The CDR3 totals 14 residues. The V gene end was trimmed by 1 base and the J gene end by 8 bases; junction bases not matched to a gene: 2. Looked up from germline, CDR1 is SGHTA and CDR2 is FQGNSA. CDR3 amino acids: CASSLGQGAEPQHF. CDR3 nucleotides: TGTGCCAGCAGCTTAGGACAGGGGGCCGAGCCCCAGCATTTT.

This clone was counted a few times. Other DNA sequences in the same sample also yield this CDR3. The chain joins TRBV6-5 to TRBJ1-1; D gene uncertain. Germline V gene sequence: CDR1 MNHEY, CDR2 SVGAGI. CDR3 size: 13 residues. Trimming removed 2 bases at V and 1 base at J, with 5 bases between. The CDR3 reads CASSYAGNTEAFF. DNA for the CDR3: TGTGCCAGCAGTTACGCAGGGAACACTGAAGCTTTCTTT.

The chain joins TRBV4-3 to TRBJ1-6, with 9 bases identical to TRBD1. After removal of 1 base from V and 9 bases from J, the junction contained 7 bases not matched to a gene. The CDR3 covers 16 residues. Germline V gene sequence: CDR1 LGHNA, CDR2 YSLEER. The CDR3 DNA is TGCGCCAGCAGCCAAGGGGCTACAGGGGGCCGTTCACCCCTCCACTTT. Amino acids: CASSQGATGGRSPLHF.

This clone was counted a few times. The V call is TRBV7-2, the J call TRBJ1-4; tentative D call: TRBD1 (5 bases). This CDR3 region has 12 residues. From germline, CDR1 is SGHTA and CDR2 FQGNSA. With 4 bases removed from V and 11 bases from J, the gap between germline ends came to 11 bases. Written as DNA, the CDR3 is TGTGCCAGCAGCTGGGGTGGGGGGAAACTGTTTTTT. Translated, it gives CASSWGGGKLFF.

In DNA, the CDR3 is TGTGCCAGCAGTCCGTTAGGGTTGCAGGAGACCCAGTACTTC. Amino acid sequence: CASSPLGLQETQYF. The J gene is TRBJ2-5, the V gene TRBV28; no clear D gene. The CDR3 sequence is 14 residues long. Germline V gene data show CDR1 as MDHEN and CDR2 as SYDVKM. V shed 5 bases and J shed 5 bases, with 15 bases lying between them.

V gene TRBV4-3 combines with J gene TRBJ1-6, with D perhaps TRBD1 (6 bases). Germline CDR1 is LGHNA and CDR2 is YSLEER. The CDR3 contains 16 residues. V was clipped by 0 bases and J by 9 bases, with 15 bases between them. DNA for the CDR3: TGCGCCAGCAGCCAAGACCCCCTTGGAGGGGGTTCACCCCTCCACTTT. Translated, it gives CASSQDPLGGGSPLHF.

CDR3 DNA sequence: TGTGCCAGCAGCTTGGAGGAGGCCTTGTCGGTCTCCTACGAGCAGTACTTC. This codes for CASSLEEALSVSYEQYF. V and J are TRBV5-5 and TRBJ2-7; a possible D gene is TRBD2 (5 bases). This CDR3 is 17 amino acids long. Germline CDR1 is SGHKS and CDR2 is YYEKEE (reference sequence). With 0 bases removed from V and 0 bases from J, the gap between germline ends came to 16 bases.

This chain joins TRBV7-9 and TRBJ2-1; possible D gene TRBD2, 6 bases. Germline-derived CDR1 and CDR2 are SEHNR and FQNEAQ (reference sequence). The V gene lost 1 base and the J gene lost 7 bases, with 8 bases spanning the gap. The CDR3 extends over 13 amino acids. The CDR3 here is CASSLGAGNEQFF. In DNA, the CDR3 is TGTGCCAGCAGCTTAGGAGCGGGTAATGAGCAGTTCTTC.

This chain connects TRBV16 to TRBJ1-1, with no clear D. Germline-derived CDR1 and CDR2 are KGHSY and FQNENV. This CDR3 is 14 amino acids long. Trimming left V 1 base short and J 6 bases short, with 12 bases between. CDR3 nucleotide sequence: TGTGCCAGCAGCCAATTAACAGTCGGGCCTGAAGCTTTCTTT. Its protein is CASSQLTVGPEAFF.

The chain has TRBV6-5 and TRBJ1-3; D uncertain. V lost 6 bases, J lost 3 bases, and 9 bases lay in between. Germline lookup yields CDR1 MNHEY and CDR2 SVGAGI. This CDR3 has 13 amino acids. The CDR3 is CASSDGVGNTIYF. DNA for the CDR3: TGTGCCAGCAGCGACGGGGTTGGAAACACCATATATTTT.

The chain couples TRBV9 to TRBJ1-1; TRBD1 is a possible D gene (6 bases). Trimming took off 0 bases at V and 1 base at J, with 13 bases between the two ends. This CDR3 has 16 amino acids. The V gene's germline CDR1 is SGDLS and CDR2 YYNGEE. CDR3 nucleotides: TGTGCCAGCAGCGTAGATGTTGGGGGCGGGAACACTGAAGCTTTCTTT. It specifies CASSVDVGGGNTEAFF.

This clone was detected once. This chain joins TRBV18 and TRBJ2-4, with TRBD2 matching over 14 bases. V shed 1 base and J 1 base; nucleotides not matched to a gene: 6. This CDR3 has 19 residues. Germline loops: CDR1 KGHSH, CDR2 LQKENI. This CDR3 is CASSPLTSGGAFAKNIQYF. The CDR3 bases are TGTGCCAGCTCACCACTGACTAGCGGGGGGGCCTTTGCCAAAAACATTCAGTACTTC.

J is TRBJ1-2 and V is TRBV5-4; D might be TRBD1 (6 bases). The CDR3 totals 14 residues. V gave up 3 bases and J gave up 8 bases, with 17 bases separating them. The germline CDR1 and CDR2 sequences are SGHNT and YYREEE (reference sequence). The CDR3 is CASSYLNRDGGYTF. The CDR3, as DNA: TGTGCCAGCAGCTACTTGAACAGGGATGGCGGCTACACCTTC.

This clone was detected once. The J gene is TRBJ2-7, the V gene TRBV5-6, with unresolved D. In germline, CDR1 is SGHDT, CDR2 YYEEEE. V was trimmed by 5 bases and J by 3 bases, leaving 12 bases between them. The length of the CDR3 is 13 residues. This CDR3 reads CASRQLLSYEQYF. The CDR3 DNA is TGTGCCAGCAGACAACTACTCAGCTACGAGCAGTACTTC. Looking up the rest from reference TRBV5-6 and TRBJ2-7 gives the full variable domain: DAGVTQSPTHLIKTRGQQVTLRCSPKSGHDTVSWYQQALGQGPQFIFQYYEEEERQRGNFPDRFSGHQFPNYSSELNVNALLLGDSALYLCASRQLLSYEQYFGPGTRLTVT.

The rearrangement joins TRBV2 to TRBJ1-2; 9 nucleotides align to TRBD1. The CDR3 covers 14 residues. J gave up 8 bases and V 0 bases, and 4 bases lay outside the gene matches. Germline-derived CDR1 and CDR2 are SNHLY and FYNNEI. The CDR3 region is CASSEARQGGGYTF. CDR3 nucleotide sequence: TGTGCCAGCAGTGAAGCAAGACAGGGGGGAGGCTACACCTTC.

The rearrangement links TRBV6-6 to TRBJ2-5, with 7 bases aligning to TRBD1. Germline assignment: CDR1 MNHNY and CDR2 SVGAGI (reference sequence). This CDR3 spans 15 amino acids. The V segment lost 2 bases and the J segment 5 bases; nucleotides outside the gene matches: 8. CDR3 protein: CASSYPAGGGETQYF. CDR3 DNA: TGTGCCAGCAGTTACCCGGCAGGGGGTGGTGAGACCCAGTACTTC.

This clone appeared once. V and J are TRBV5-1 and TRBJ2-2; D may be TRBD1 (6 bases). CDR3 length: 16 amino acids. V was shortened by 0 bases and J by 1 base, with 10 bases between the two germline ends. In germline, CDR1 is SGHRS, CDR2 YFSETQ. The CDR3 sequence: CASSLAATGNTGELFF. In DNA form, the CDR3 reads TGCGCCAGCAGCTTGGCCGCGACAGGGAACACCGGGGAGCTGTTTTTT.

This clone was observed a single time. This chain uses TRBV3-1 (or the pseudogene TRBV3-2) with TRBJ2-2; unclear D gene. The V gene lost 6 bases and the J gene lost 8 bases, with 7 bases spanning the gap. The V gene's germline CDR1 is LGHDT and CDR2 YNNKEL (reference sequence). The CDR3 has 11 residues. The CDR3 DNA reads as TGTGCCAGCAGAAATTCGGGGGAGCTGTTTTTT. Protein: CASRNSGELFF.

The chain has TRBV4-3 and TRBJ1-3; D call uncertain. This CDR3 has 18 residues. The V gene lost 0 bases and the J gene lost 6 bases, with 21 bases spanning the gap. From germline, CDR1 is LGHNA and CDR2 YSLEER. The CDR3 sequence: CASSQDLLWAGNENTIYF. The DNA of the CDR3 is TGCGCCAGCAGCCAAGACTTGCTCTGGGCCGGTAATGAAAACACCATATATTTT.

The chain is built from TRBV6-6 and TRBJ2-3, with 9 bases aligning to TRBD2. This CDR3 contains 15 residues. Germline V gene data show CDR1 as MNHNY and CDR2 as SVGAGI (reference sequence). V lost 2 bases to trimming and J lost 4 bases; unmatched junction nucleotides: 4. CDR3 protein: CASSYLSGGSDTQYF. DNA of the CDR3: TGTGCCAGCAGTTACCTTAGCGGGGGATCAGATACGCAGTATTTT.

The rearrangement joins TRBV5-1 to TRBJ2-5, with D tentatively TRBD1 (6 bases). The CDR3 is 15 amino acids. V was cut by 0 bases and J by 2 bases, with 11 bases left in between. The germline V gene encodes CDR1 SGHRS and CDR2 YFSETQ. CDR3 residues: CASSLGTGPQETQYF. CDR3 sequence (DNA): TGCGCCAGCAGCTTGGGTACAGGGCCTCAAGAGACCCAGTACTTC. Looking up the rest from reference TRBV5-1 and TRBJ2-5 gives the full variable domain: KAGVTQTPRYLIKTRGQQVTLSCSPISGHRSVSWYQQTPGQGLQFLFEYFSETQRNKGNFPGRFSGRQFSNSRSEMNVSTLELGDSALYLCASSLGTGPQETQYFGPGTRLLVL.

This clone was counted a single time. The V and J genes are TRBV7-9 and TRBJ2-7; 13 bases are a match to TRBD2. Germline CDR1 reads SEHNR; CDR2 reads FQNEAQ (reference sequence). This CDR3 region has 15 residues. Trimming took 5 bases from V and 5 from J; bases not matched to a gene: 6. CDR3 DNA sequence: TGTGCCAGCAGCCTCGGACTAGCGGGAGCGGACGAGCAGTACTTC. Translation: CASSLGLAGADEQYF.